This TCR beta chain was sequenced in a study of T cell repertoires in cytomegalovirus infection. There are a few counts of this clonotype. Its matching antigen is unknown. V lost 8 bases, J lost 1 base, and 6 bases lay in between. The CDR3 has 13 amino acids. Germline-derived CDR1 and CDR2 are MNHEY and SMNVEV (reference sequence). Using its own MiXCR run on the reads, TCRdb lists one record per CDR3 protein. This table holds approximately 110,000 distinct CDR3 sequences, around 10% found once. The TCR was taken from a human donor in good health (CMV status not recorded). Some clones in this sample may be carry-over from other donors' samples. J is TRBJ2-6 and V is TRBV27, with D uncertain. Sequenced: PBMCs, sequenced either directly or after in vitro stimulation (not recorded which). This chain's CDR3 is CASSASGANVLTF. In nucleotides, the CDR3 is TGTGCCAGCTCTGCTTCTGGGGCCAACGTCCTGACTTTC.